This passage covers 28 T cell receptor beta chains from one sample sequenced in a study of Ad26.COV2.S vaccination and SARS-CoV-2 variants. Treatment given: 19 received Ad26.COV2.S at low or high dose, single or two shots; roughly 5 received placebo; per-sample allocation not given. Day 63 following the first vaccine or placebo injection was when the samples were taken. Sequencing was performed with immunoSEQ multiplex PCR; in TCRdb, only in-frame clones are kept and a portion is missing. In the table there are around 400,000 clones, roughly 90% of which are singletons. The sequenced sample was peripheral blood, obtained in a trial of Ad26.COV2.S vaccine versus placebo. These TCRs come from a person between 18 and 65 years old who received the Ad26.COV2.S COVID-19 vaccine or a placebo.

The rearrangement links TRBV7-8 to TRBJ2-2; 11 bases map to TRBD1. Germline trimming cut 5 bases from V and 8 bases from J; bases unmatched to any gene: 10. CDR1 is SGHVS and CDR2 is FQNEAQ in the germline V gene. The CDR3 length is 16 residues. CDR3 nucleotide sequence: TGTGCCAGCAGCCTTCGAGGGGGACAGGGGGAAGGGGAGCTGTTTTTT. It specifies CASSLRGGQGEGELFF.

As for this clone: This sequence may be a read error, since a much larger clone differs from it by one base. The chain employs TRBV6-5 and TRBJ1-4; D gene unclear. CDR1 and CDR2 from the germline V gene are MNHEY and SVGAGI. V was pared by 5 bases and J by 4 bases, with 2 bases between. This CDR3 has 11 amino acids. The chain's CDR3 is CASSNNEKLFF. In DNA form, the CDR3 reads TGTGCCAGCAGTAATAATGAAAAACTGTTTTTT.

This chain connects TRBV11-2 to TRBJ1-3, with D tentatively TRBD1 (5 bases). Trimming pared 0 bases from V and 0 bases from J, leaving 9 bases between. The CDR3 is 16 residues long. Germline lookup yields CDR1 SGHAT and CDR2 FQNNGV. For the CDR3, the DNA is TGTGCCAGCAGCTTAGAAGGGGCGCTCTCTGGAAACACCATATATTTT. It translates to CASSLEGALSGNTIYF.

The chain couples TRBV28 to TRBJ2-5, with D tentatively TRBD2 (6 bases). The CDR3 runs 15 residues. The ends were cut back, 4 bases at V and 5 bases at J, with 17 bases in the middle. Germline V gene data show CDR1 as MDHEN and CDR2 as SYDVKM. The CDR3 protein is CASSSPSGGWETQYF. CDR3 DNA: TGTGCCAGCAGTTCCCCCTCTGGGGGGTGGGAGACCCAGTACTTC.

V usage is TRBV9 and J usage is TRBJ2-1; D is possibly TRBD2 (6 bases). The ends were cut back, 0 bases at V and 8 bases at J, with 24 bases in the middle. This CDR3 has 18 amino acids. From germline, CDR1 is SGDLS and CDR2 YYNGEE. The CDR3 DNA is TGTGCCAGCAGCGTAGGAGGGGCCGGGAGTCGCGCTATGCATGAGCAGTTCTTC. Its translation: CASSVGGAGSRAMHEQFF.

The V call is TRBV14, the J call TRBJ2-5; 7 nucleotides agree with TRBD1. The junction had 9 bases not matched to a gene; V was cut back by 1 base and J by 7 bases. The CDR3 spans 15 residues. Germline lookup yields CDR1 SGHDN and CDR2 FVKESK. CDR3 in amino acids: CASSQGQGTSRTQYF. The CDR3 DNA sequence: TGTGCCAGCAGCCAAGGACAGGGTACTTCCCGGACCCAGTACTTC.

The chain is built from TRBV6-5 and TRBJ2-7; D uncertain. The germline V and J ends were trimmed by 6 bases and 2 bases, with 11 bases remaining between them. The CDR3 has 13 residues. Germline CDR1 and CDR2: MNHEY and SVGAGI. CDR3 sequence reads: CASSPGPAYEQYF. The CDR3 DNA sequence: TGTGCCAGCAGCCCCGGGCCCGCCTACGAGCAGTACTTC.

This rearrangement joins TRBV19 to TRBJ2-3; 7 bases align to TRBD2. There are 15 residues in the CDR3. The J segment lost 4 bases and the V segment lost 3 bases, leaving 7 bases of the junction unmatched. Germline values: CDR1 LNHDA, CDR2 SQIVND (reference sequence). In DNA form, the CDR3 reads TGTGCCAGTAGTATTGGCGGGGGATGGCCAGATACGCAGTATTTT. Residues: CASSIGGGWPDTQYF.

The chain recombines TRBV25-1 with TRBJ2-7; 14 bases match TRBD2. The V segment lost 3 bases and the J segment 5 bases; nucleotides outside the gene matches: 6. The CDR3 contains 16 residues. CDR1 is MGHDK, CDR2 SYGVNS, per germline. The CDR3, as DNA: TGTGCCAGCAGTGACGGGACTAGCGGGAGTTTGCACGAGCAGTACTTC. Amino acid sequence: CASSDGTSGSLHEQYF.

The chain recombines TRBV5-5 with TRBJ2-3, with 10 nucleotides matching TRBD2. The length of the CDR3 is 14 residues. The germline CDR1 and CDR2 sequences are SGHKS and YYEKEE (reference sequence). With V trimmed by 4 bases and J by 2 bases, 1 base remained unmatched. The DNA for the CDR3 is TGTGCCAGCAGCGGGACTAGCGCCACAGATACGCAGTATTTT. Translation gives CASSGTSATDTQYF.

The rearrangement joins TRBV3-1 (or the pseudogene TRBV3-2) to TRBJ2-7, with D unresolved. There are 12 residues in the CDR3. V was trimmed by 2 bases and J by 4 bases, leaving 6 bases between them. Germline V gene lookup returns CDR1 LGHDT and CDR2 YNNKEL (reference sequence). CDR3 protein: CASSQWPYEQYF. CDR3 coding DNA: TGTGCCAGCAGCCAATGGCCGTACGAGCAGTACTTC.

This chain joins TRBV2 and TRBJ2-7; 9 nucleotides match TRBD2. The CDR3 runs to 15 residues. CDR1 and CDR2 (germline): SNHLY, FYNNEI. Trimming took 6 bases from V and 2 from J; bases not matched to a gene: 8. The CDR3 sequence: CASSDPGLAPYEQYF. The CDR3 DNA is TGTGCCAGCAGCGATCCGGGACTAGCCCCCTACGAGCAGTACTTC.

This clone was seen once. V is TRBV6-1 and J is TRBJ2-1; 7 nucleotides align to TRBD2. V was clipped by 3 bases and J by 1 base; unmatched bases: 3. CDR1 and CDR2 (germline): MNHNS, SASEGT. The CDR3 totals 15 residues. The CDR3 loop reads CASSDTGRSYNEQFF. In nucleotides, the CDR3 is TGTGCCAGCAGTGACACCGGGAGGTCCTACAATGAGCAGTTCTTC.

The chain links TRBV2 to TRBJ1-1; D not certain. The CDR3 contains 13 residues. Trimming removed 1 base from V and 5 bases from J, with 8 bases in between. CDR1 and CDR2 from the germline V gene are SNHLY and FYNNEI. The CDR3 loop is CASSEDRGTEAFF. For the CDR3, the DNA is TGTGCCAGCAGTGAAGATCGGGGTACTGAAGCTTTCTTT.

The chain employs TRBV12-5 and TRBJ2-3, with 11 bases aligning to TRBD2. The CDR3 runs 15 residues. The germline gives CDR1 LGHNT, CDR2 FRNRAP. Trimming took 6 bases from V and 6 from J; bases not matched to a gene: 8. In DNA form, the CDR3 reads TGTGCTAGTGGACCGGGACTAGCGGCAAGGGATACGCAGTATTTT. Translating gives CASGPGLAARDTQYF.

V and J are TRBV4-1 and TRBJ1-4; the D gene is possibly TRBD1 (5 bases). Looked up from germline, CDR1 is MGHRA and CDR2 is YSYEKL. Between the trimmed V and J ends, which lost 3 bases and 1 base, there was a span of 15 bases. CDR3 length: 17 residues. This chain's CDR3 is CASSHLNVGVTNEKLFF. CDR3 DNA sequence: TGCGCCAGCAGCCACCTAAACGTGGGGGTAACTAATGAAAAACTGTTTTTT.

This clone was recorded a few times. The chain employs TRBV4-3 and TRBJ1-1; 8 positions agree with TRBD1. With 5 bases clipped from V and 5 bases from J, the junction kept 4 bases outside the gene matches. The length of the CDR3 is 13 residues. Germline CDR1 and CDR2: LGHNA and YSLEER. This CDR3 is CASSSGGRTEAFF. CDR3 in DNA: TGCGCCAGCAGCTCAGGGGGCCGAACTGAAGCTTTCTTT.

The V gene is TRBV6-6, the J gene TRBJ2-1; no clear D gene. Germline V CDR1 and CDR2: MNHNY, SVGAGI (reference sequence). There are 10 residues in the CDR3. The V end was cut by 8 bases, the J end by 9 bases, with 8 bases between. The CDR3 region is CASGVSEQFF. The CDR3 DNA reads TGTGCCAGCGGCGTGAGTGAGCAGTTCTTC.

This clone is a singleton in its sample. The rearrangement joins TRBV7-8 to TRBJ2-1; no clear D. CDR1 is SGHVS and CDR2 is FQNEAQ in the germline V gene. CDR3 size: 16 residues. V lost 6 bases to trimming and J lost 0 bases, with 15 bases between them. The CDR3: CASSSTRTFSYNEQFF. The DNA for the CDR3 is TGTGCCAGCAGTTCTACTCGGACGTTCTCCTACAATGAGCAGTTCTTC. Supplemented by reference TRBV7-8 and TRBJ2-1, the full variable domain reads GAGVSQSPRYKVAKRGQDVALRCDPISGHVSLFWYQQALGQGPEFLTYFQNEAQLDKSGLPSDRFFAERPEGSVSTLKIQRTQQEDSAVYLCASSSTRTFSYNEQFFGPGTRLTVL.

V and J are TRBV7-2 and TRBJ1-2, with D unresolved. With 1 base removed from V and 0 bases from J, the gap between germline ends came to 6 bases. Per germline, CDR1 SGHTA and CDR2 FQGNSA. The CDR3 is 14 amino acids. Here the CDR3 DNA reads TGTGCCAGCAGCTTAGGCACAGCTAACTATGGCTACACCTTC. Translation gives CASSLGTANYGYTF.

The genes are TRBV24-1 and TRBJ2-7; 7 bases agree with TRBD1. CDR1 KGHDR and CDR2 SFDVKD come from the germline V gene. Unmatched junction bases numbered 9, after V lost 2 bases and J lost 3 bases. The CDR3 sequence is 16 residues long. The CDR3 sequence is CATSDSRQGSIYEQYF. The CDR3 coding sequence is TGTGCCACCAGTGATTCCCGACAGGGATCCATCTACGAGCAGTACTTC.

This sequence joins TRBV28 and TRBJ2-3; 9 nucleotides align to TRBD2. The CDR3 is 16 amino acids. After removal of 3 bases from V and 0 bases from J, the junction contained 4 bases not matched to a gene. Per germline, CDR1 MDHEN and CDR2 SYDVKM. In DNA form, the CDR3 reads TGTGCCAGCAGTTTTCTGACTAGCGGAAGCACAGATACGCAGTATTTT. Translating gives CASSFLTSGSTDTQYF. Supplemented by reference TRBV28 and TRBJ2-3, the full variable domain reads DVKVTQSSRYLVKRTGEKVFLECVQDMDHENMFWYRQDPGLGLRLIYFSYDVKMKEKGDIPEGYSVSREKKERFSLILESASTNQTSMYLCASSFLTSGSTDTQYFGPGTRLTVL.

For this clone: Other DNA variants within this sample encode the same CDR3. This chain uses TRBV5-1 with TRBJ2-1, with D possibly matching TRBD2 (6 bases). Trimming stripped 0 bases from V and 6 bases from J, with 7 bases between. Looked up from germline, CDR1 is SGHRS and CDR2 is YFSETQ. This CDR3 has 13 residues. The CDR3 sequence: CASSLAGGNEQFF. CDR3 DNA sequence: TGCGCCAGCAGCTTGGCCGGGGGCAATGAGCAGTTCTTC.

The V call is TRBV5-1, the J call TRBJ2-2, with D hard to call. CDR1 and CDR2 from the germline V gene are SGHRS and YFSETQ. V lost 4 bases, J lost 4 bases, and 14 bases lay in between. The CDR3 sequence is 15 residues long. The CDR3 DNA is TGCGCCAGCAGCGTAGGACCTCGCGGCACCGGGGAGCTGTTTTTT. Translated, it gives CASSVGPRGTGELFF.

This chain uses TRBV28 with TRBJ1-1; D perhaps matches TRBD1 (6 bases). Per germline, CDR1 MDHEN and CDR2 SYDVKM. This CDR3 contains 15 residues. The V gene lost 6 bases and the J gene lost 4 bases, with 18 bases spanning the gap. CDR3 amino acids: CASRTPIGGITEAFF. The CDR3 coding sequence is TGTGCCAGCAGAACACCCATAGGGGGAATCACTGAAGCTTTCTTT.

J is TRBJ2-3 and V is TRBV4-3; perhaps TRBD2 as D (6 bases). This CDR3 region has 18 residues. Germline CDR1 reads LGHNA; CDR2 reads YSLEER. Trimming stripped 0 bases from V and 2 bases from J, with 18 bases between. Here the CDR3 reads CASSQEKSRGAPTDTQYF. As DNA, the CDR3 is TGCGCCAGCAGCCAAGAAAAGTCCCGCGGGGCCCCCACAGATACGCAGTATTTT.

This sequence joins TRBV30 and TRBJ2-7; 9 bases map to TRBD2. This CDR3 is 13 amino acids long. Germline V gene sequence: CDR1 GTSNPN, CDR2 SVGIG (reference sequence). Trimming cost V 7 bases and J 3 bases; bases outside gene matches: 7. CDR3 amino acids: CASRASGVYEQYF. In DNA, the CDR3 is TGTGCCTCCCGGGCTAGCGGGGTCTACGAGCAGTACTTC.

The table lists this clone with a count of one. This chain joins TRBV11-2 and TRBJ2-3; no clear D gene. Trimming removed 0 bases at V and 10 bases at J, with 8 bases between. This CDR3 is built from 12 residues. Germline loops: CDR1 SGHAT, CDR2 FQNNGV. CDR3 bases: TGTGCCAGCAGCTTAGACTTTCTAGCGCAGTATTTT. Its translation: CASSLDFLAQYF.